The 7 T cell receptor beta chains reported below all come from one sample, sequenced in a study of T cells of healthy individuals (dated by TCRdb to between 2018 and 2020). The library was obtained by 5' RACE. Sequencing instrument: Illumina MiSeq. Using fastp trimming at Q25 and MiXCR clonotype assembly, TCRdb reanalyzed the public sequencing data and kept in-frame beta chains. Records with the same CDR3 protein are collapsed into one entry carrying the most frequent genes and DNA. The sample table contains about 57,000 distinct CDR3 sequences; only one count was recorded for 15% to 20% of them. The ten largest clones take up about 4.7% of the sample. The receptors were gathered from a human donor in good health.

Only a few counts were recorded for this clonotype. CDR3 bases: TGTGCCATCAGGGCCAGTCTAGCGGGAGGACAAGGTAACGAGCAGTACTTC. Amino acids: CAIRASLAGGQGNEQYF. V and J are TRBV10-3 and TRBJ2-7; 11 nucleotides match TRBD2. Germline V CDR1 and CDR2: ENHRY, SYGVKD. This CDR3 contains 17 residues. With 6 bases clipped from V and 5 bases from J, the junction kept 15 bases outside the gene matches.

This clonotype was recorded many times. The DNA of the CDR3 is TGTGCCACCCGCAAGAAGTGGAGCTCCTACAATGAGCAGTTCTTC. Its translation: CATRKKWSSYNEQFF. The chain links TRBV2 to TRBJ2-1; D is uncertain. This CDR3 is built from 15 residues. V was cut by 10 bases and J by 0 bases, with 16 bases left in between. Germline CDR1 is SNHLY and CDR2 is FYNNEI.

The rearrangement uses TRBV24-1 and TRBJ2-3, with 7 bases identical to TRBD1. Germline V gene data show CDR1 as KGHDR and CDR2 as SFDVKD. The CDR3 has 17 amino acids. Unmatched junction bases numbered 10, after V lost 3 bases and J lost 2 bases. The CDR3 region has the DNA TGTGCCACCAGTGATCATACTAACAGGGGTGACACAGATACGCAGTATTTT. Residues: CATSDHTNRGDTDTQYF.

This clonotype has more than one count but fewer than ten. The genes are TRBV20-1 and TRBJ2-3, with 10 bases aligning to TRBD2. V gave up 4 bases and J gave up 3 bases; unmatched junction bases: 4. From germline, CDR1 is DFQATT and CDR2 SNEGSKA (reference sequence). This CDR3 contains 14 residues. The CDR3 region has the DNA TGCAGTGCTAAAGGACTAGCGGATACAGATACGCAGTATTTT. Its translation: CSAKGLADTDTQYF.

In this sample, this clonotype turned up a few times. This chain connects TRBV11-2 to TRBJ2-3; possible D gene TRBD1, 5 bases. This CDR3 region has 15 residues. Trimming pared 5 bases from V and 4 bases from J, leaving 16 bases between. Germline V gene sequence: CDR1 SGHAT, CDR2 FQNNGV. CDR3 loop: CASSPRTPSADTQYF. As DNA, the CDR3 is TGTGCCAGCAGCCCTCGGACACCGTCGGCAGATACGCAGTATTTT.

This clonotype appeared many times. The V call is TRBV5-6, the J call TRBJ2-1; the match to TRBD2 covers 8 bases. The CDR3 length is 16 residues. V was pared by 0 bases and J by 5 bases, with 7 bases of the junction left unmatched. The V gene's germline CDR1 is SGHDT and CDR2 YYEEEE. The CDR3 here is CASSLVVSGADNEQFF. In nucleotides, the CDR3 is TGTGCCAGCAGCTTGGTTGTTAGCGGGGCCGACAATGAGCAGTTCTTC.

The chain carries TRBV6-6 and TRBJ1-4, with D uncertain. V was clipped by 0 bases and J by 11 bases, with 19 bases between them. The CDR3 loop spans 16 amino acids. Germline CDR1 and CDR2: MNHNY and SVGAGI (reference sequence). The CDR3 nucleotides read TGTGCCAGCAGTTACTCGATCGGGTTCGCAGGACCGAAACTGTTTTTT. As protein: CASSYSIGFAGPKLFF.